This TCR beta chain emerged from a study of blood T cell repertoires in COVID-19. Profiling relied on immunoSEQ multiplex PCR, and the TCRdb table lists in-frame clones only, not all of them. The repertoire includes fewer than 450,000 clones, 88% of them detected once, and approximately 2% sits in the top ten. The CDR3 covers 17 residues. V lost 2 bases and J lost 5; bases outside the gene matches: 14. Per germline, CDR1 LNHDA and CDR2 SQIVND (reference sequence). This clonotype was obtained from a woman in her forties with acute COVID-19. Sequenced material: PBMCs or T cells enriched from blood (not recorded which). J is TRBJ1-2 and V is TRBV19; 7 bases line up with TRBD1. DNA of the CDR3: TGTGCCAGTAGTATAAAATTGACGGGACAGTTTTTTTATGGCTACACCTTC. Protein product: CASSIKLTGQFFYGYTF.